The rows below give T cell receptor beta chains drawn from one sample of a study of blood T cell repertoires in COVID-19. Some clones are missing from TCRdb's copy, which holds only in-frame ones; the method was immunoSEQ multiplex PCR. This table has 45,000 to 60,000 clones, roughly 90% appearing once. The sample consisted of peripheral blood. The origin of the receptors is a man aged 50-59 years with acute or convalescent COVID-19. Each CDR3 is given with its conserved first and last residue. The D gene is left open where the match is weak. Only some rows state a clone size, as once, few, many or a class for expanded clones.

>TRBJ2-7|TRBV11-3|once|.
TGTGCCAGCATGTCGTTTGGAGGGCCCAACGAGCAGTACTTC
CASMSFGGPNEQYF
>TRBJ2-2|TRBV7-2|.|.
TGTGCCAGCAGCTCAGGGAAGGTTACCGGGGAGCTGTTTTTT
CASSSGKVTGELFF
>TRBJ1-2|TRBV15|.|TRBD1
TGTGCCACCAGCATTACTTCCGGGACAGGGGGCTCCTATGGCTACACCTTC
CATSITSGTGGSYGYTF
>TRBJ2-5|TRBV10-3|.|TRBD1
TGTGCCATCAGTGGGGGACAGGGGGTGGAGACCCAGTACTTC
CAISGGQGVETQYF
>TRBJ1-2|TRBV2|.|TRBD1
TGTGCCAGCAGTCAACAGGGGGCTCATGGCTACACCTTC
CASSQQGAHGYTF
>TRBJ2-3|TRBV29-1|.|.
TGCAGCGTCGAGACAGATACGCAGTATTTT
CSVETDTQYF
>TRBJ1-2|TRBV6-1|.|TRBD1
TGTGCCAGCAGTGAGCAGGGGGCCAGCTATGGCTACACCTTC
CASSEQGASYGYTF
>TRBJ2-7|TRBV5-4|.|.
TGTGCCAGCAGCTTGGGGGGCAGGCAGCGATACGAGCAGTACTTC
CASSLGGRQRYEQYF
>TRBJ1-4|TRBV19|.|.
TGTGCCAGCCGGGCTGGGAGGGGTGAAAAACTGTTTTTT
CASRAGRGEKLFF
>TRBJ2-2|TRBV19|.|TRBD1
TGTGCCAGTAGCAGAGACAGGGGGTACACCGGGGAGCTGTTTTTT
CASSRDRGYTGELFF
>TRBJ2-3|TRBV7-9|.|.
TGTGCCAGCAGCCCCTCGACTAGCACAGATACGCAGTATTTT
CASSPSTSTDTQYF
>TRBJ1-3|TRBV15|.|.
TGTGCCACCAGCAGAGAAAGGACAGTTGGAAACACCATATATTTT
CATSRERTVGNTIYF
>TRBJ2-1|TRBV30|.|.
TGTGCCTGGAGTCCAATGAATGAGCAGTTCTTC
CAWSPMNEQFF
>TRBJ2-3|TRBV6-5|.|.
TGTGCCAGCAGATCTGAGACAGATACGCAGTATTTT
CASRSETDTQYF
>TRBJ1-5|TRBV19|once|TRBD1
TGTGCCAGTAGGTGGACAGGGGGCAGCAATCAGCCCCAGCATTTT
CASRWTGGSNQPQHF
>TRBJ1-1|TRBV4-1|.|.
TGCGCCAGCAGCCAAGCTCGAGATGGGGCTGTGAACACTGAAGCTTTCTTT
CASSQARDGAVNTEAFF
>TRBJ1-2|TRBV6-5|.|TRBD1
TGTGCCAGCAGTTCCGCTGACAGGGGTTATAACTATGGCTACACCTTC
CASSSADRGYNYGYTF
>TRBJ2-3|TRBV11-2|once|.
TGTGCCAGCAGCTTAGGGGTAGCGTCAGATACGCAGTATTTT
CASSLGVASDTQYF
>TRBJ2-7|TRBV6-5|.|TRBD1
TGTGCCAGCAGCCCAACAGGGGGCGCCAAGCAGTACTTC
CASSPTGGAKQYF